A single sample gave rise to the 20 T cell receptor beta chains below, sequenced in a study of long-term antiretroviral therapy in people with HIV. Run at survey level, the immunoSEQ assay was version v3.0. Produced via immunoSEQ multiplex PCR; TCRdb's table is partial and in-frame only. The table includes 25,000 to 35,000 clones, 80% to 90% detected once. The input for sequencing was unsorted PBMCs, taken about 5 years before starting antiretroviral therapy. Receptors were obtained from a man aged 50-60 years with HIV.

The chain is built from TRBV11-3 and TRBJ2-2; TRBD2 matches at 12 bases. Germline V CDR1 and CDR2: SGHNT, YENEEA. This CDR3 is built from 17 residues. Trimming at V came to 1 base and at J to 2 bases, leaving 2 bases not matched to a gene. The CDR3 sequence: CASSLATSGGNTGELFF. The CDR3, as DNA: TGTGCCAGCAGCTTAGCGACTAGCGGGGGAAACACCGGGGAGCTGTTTTTT.

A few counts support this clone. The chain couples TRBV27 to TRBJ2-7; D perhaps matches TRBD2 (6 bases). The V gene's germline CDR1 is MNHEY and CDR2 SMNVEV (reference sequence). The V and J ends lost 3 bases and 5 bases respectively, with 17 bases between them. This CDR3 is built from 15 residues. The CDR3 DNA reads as TGTGCCAGCAGTTTGGGTGGGGGAGGTCGTCACGAGCAGTACTTC. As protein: CASSLGGGGRHEQYF.

CDR3 in amino acids: CAGTPLPAEAGELFF. In DNA form, the CDR3 reads TGTGCCGGAACCCCGTTACCAGCGGAGGCCGGGGAGCTGTTTTTT. The V call is TRBV2, the J call TRBJ2-2; D may be TRBD2 (5 bases). V gave up 11 bases and J gave up 6 bases, with 22 bases separating them. Per germline, CDR1 SNHLY and CDR2 FYNNEI. This CDR3 region has 15 residues. The variable domain in full, with the rest retrieved from reference TRBV2 and TRBJ2-2, is EPEVTQTPSHQVTQMGQEVILRCVPISNHLYFYWYRQILGQKVEFLVSFYNNEISEKSEIFDDQFSVERPDGSNFTLKIRSTKLEDSAMYFCAGTPLPAEAGELFFGEGSRLTVL.

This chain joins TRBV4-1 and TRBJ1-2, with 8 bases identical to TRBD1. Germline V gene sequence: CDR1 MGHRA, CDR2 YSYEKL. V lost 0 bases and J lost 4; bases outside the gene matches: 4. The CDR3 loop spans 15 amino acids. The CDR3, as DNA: TGCGCCAGCAGCCAAGAACAGGGGGTACGCTATGGCTACACCTTC. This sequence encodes CASSQEQGVRYGYTF.

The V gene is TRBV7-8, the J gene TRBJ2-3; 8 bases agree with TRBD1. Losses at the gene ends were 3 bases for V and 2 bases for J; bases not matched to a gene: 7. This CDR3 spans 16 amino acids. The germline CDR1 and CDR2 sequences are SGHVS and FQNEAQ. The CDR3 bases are TGTGCCAGCAGCTTTACGACAGGGGAAGCCACAGATACGCAGTATTTT. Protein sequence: CASSFTTGEATDTQYF.

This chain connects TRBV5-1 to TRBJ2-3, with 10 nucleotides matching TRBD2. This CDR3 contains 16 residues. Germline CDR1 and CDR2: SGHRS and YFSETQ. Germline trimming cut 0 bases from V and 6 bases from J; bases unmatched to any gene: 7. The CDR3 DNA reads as TGCGCCAGCAGCTTGGATCTAGCGGGGGCGAGGGATACGCAGTATTTT. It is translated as CASSLDLAGARDTQYF.

CDR3 amino acids: CASSAADRGGNYGYTF. CDR3 nucleotide sequence: TGTGCCAGCAGCGCCGCCGACAGGGGTGGGAACTATGGCTACACCTTC. V is TRBV9 and J is TRBJ1-2; 8 bases line up with TRBD1. CDR3 length: 16 amino acids. Losses at the gene ends were 3 bases for V and 2 bases for J; bases not matched to a gene: 9. Germline values: CDR1 SGDLS, CDR2 YYNGEE.

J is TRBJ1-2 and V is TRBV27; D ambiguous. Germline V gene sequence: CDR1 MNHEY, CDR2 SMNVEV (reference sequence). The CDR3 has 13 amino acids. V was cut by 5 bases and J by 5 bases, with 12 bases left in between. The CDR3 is CASSPREEYGYTF. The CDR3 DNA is TGTGCCAGCAGTCCAAGGGAAGAATATGGCTACACCTTC.

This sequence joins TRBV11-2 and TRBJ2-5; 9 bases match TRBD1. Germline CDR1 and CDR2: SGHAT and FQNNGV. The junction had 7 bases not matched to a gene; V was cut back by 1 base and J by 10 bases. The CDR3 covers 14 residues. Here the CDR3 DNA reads TGTGCCAGCAGCTTAGCCCAGGGGACAGGGCTCCAGTACTTC. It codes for CASSLAQGTGLQYF.

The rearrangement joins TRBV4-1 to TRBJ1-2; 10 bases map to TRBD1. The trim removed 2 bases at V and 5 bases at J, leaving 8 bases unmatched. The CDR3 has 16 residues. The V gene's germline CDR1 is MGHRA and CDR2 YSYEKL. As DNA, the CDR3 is TGCGCCAGCAGCCAATACGGACAGGGGGACCTATATGGCTACACCTTC. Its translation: CASSQYGQGDLYGYTF.

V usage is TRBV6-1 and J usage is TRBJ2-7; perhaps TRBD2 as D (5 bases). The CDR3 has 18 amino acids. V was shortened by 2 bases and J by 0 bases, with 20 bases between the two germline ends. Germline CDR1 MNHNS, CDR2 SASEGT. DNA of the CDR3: TGTGCCAGCAGTGAATCTTTCGTTAGGACTGAAAACTCCTACGAGCAGTACTTC. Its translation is CASSESFVRTENSYEQYF.

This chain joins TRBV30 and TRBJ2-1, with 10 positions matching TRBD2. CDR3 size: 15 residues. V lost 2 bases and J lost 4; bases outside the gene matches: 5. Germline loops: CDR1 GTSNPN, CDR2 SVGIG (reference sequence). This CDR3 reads CAWSSLAGFYNEQFF. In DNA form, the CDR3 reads TGTGCCTGGAGTTCACTAGCGGGGTTTTACAATGAGCAGTTCTTC.

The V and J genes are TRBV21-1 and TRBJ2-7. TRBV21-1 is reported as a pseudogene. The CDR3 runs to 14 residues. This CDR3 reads CASSKGMVSYEQYF. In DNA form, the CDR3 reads TGTGCCAGCAGCAAAGGAATGGTATCCTACGAGCAGTACTTC.

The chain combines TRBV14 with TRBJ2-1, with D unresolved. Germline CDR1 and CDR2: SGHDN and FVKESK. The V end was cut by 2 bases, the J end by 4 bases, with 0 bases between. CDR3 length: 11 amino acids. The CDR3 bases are TGTGCCAGCAGCCAATACAATGAGCAGTTCTTC. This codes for CASSQYNEQFF.

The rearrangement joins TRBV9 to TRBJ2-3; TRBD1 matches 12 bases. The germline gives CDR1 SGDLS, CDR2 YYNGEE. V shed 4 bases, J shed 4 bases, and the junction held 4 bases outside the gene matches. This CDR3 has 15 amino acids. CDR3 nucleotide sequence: TGTGCCAGCAGCTCGGGACAGGGGGCCGCAGATACGCAGTATTTT. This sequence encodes CASSSGQGAADTQYF.

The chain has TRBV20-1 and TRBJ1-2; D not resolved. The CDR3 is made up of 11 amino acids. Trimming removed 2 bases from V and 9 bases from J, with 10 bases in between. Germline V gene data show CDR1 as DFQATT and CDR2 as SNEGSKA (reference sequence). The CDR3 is CSARWGGSYTF. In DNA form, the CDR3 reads TGCAGTGCTAGATGGGGTGGAAGCTACACCTTC.

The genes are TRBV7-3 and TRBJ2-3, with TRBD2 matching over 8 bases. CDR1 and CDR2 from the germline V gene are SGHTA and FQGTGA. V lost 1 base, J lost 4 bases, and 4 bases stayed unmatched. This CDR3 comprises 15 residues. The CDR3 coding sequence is TGTGCCAGCAGCTTAAGACGGGGGGGCCCAGATACGCAGTATTTT. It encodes CASSLRRGGPDTQYF.

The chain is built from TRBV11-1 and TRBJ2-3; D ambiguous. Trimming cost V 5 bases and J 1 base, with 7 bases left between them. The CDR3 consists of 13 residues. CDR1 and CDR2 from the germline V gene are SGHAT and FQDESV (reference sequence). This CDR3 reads CASSLSGTDTQYF. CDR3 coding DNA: TGTGCCAGCAGCCTCAGTGGCACAGATACGCAGTATTTT.

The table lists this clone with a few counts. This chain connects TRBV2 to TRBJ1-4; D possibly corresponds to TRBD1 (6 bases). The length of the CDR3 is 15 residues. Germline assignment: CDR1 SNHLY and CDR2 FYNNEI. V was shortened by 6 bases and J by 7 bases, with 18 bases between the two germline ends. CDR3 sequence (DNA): TGTGCCAGCAGCGGCAACACGGGGGCTCTTGAAAAACTGTTTTTT. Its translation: CASSGNTGALEKLFF. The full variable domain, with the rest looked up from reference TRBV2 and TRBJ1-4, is EPEVTQTPSHQVTQMGQEVILRCVPISNHLYFYWYRQILGQKVEFLVSFYNNEISEKSEIFDDQFSVERPDGSNFTLKIRSTKLEDSAMYFCASSGNTGALEKLFFGSGTQLSVL.

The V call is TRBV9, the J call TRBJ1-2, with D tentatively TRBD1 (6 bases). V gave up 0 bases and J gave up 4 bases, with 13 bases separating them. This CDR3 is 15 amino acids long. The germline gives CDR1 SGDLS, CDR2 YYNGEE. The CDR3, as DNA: TGTGCCAGCAGCGTAGCCCCGGACAGTTTCTATGGCTACACCTTC. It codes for CASSVAPDSFYGYTF.